This TCR beta chain was identified in a study of identical twins. MiXCR, run by TCRdb on the 5' RACE reads, gives a single entry per CDR3 protein. The sample lists 500,000 to 600,000 distinct CDR3 sequences, around 20% occurring once. CDR1 is DFQATT and CDR2 is SNEGSKA in the germline V gene (reference sequence). The length of the CDR3 is 13 residues. Trimming took 3 bases from V and 3 from J, leaving 11 bases between them. Of note for this clonotype: Its antigen is currently unknown.

Whole-study results and caveats: Possibly, invariant MAIT and iNKT cells partly confounded zero-insertion analyses. Within beta out-of-frame sequences, the excess sharing observed between twins was weaker.

These data are also associated with another study on T cells expressing NK-cell markers.

Source material: CD4+ T cells sorted from blood. This sequence joins TRBV20-1 and TRBJ1-1, with TRBD1 as a possible D gene (5 bases). The receptor was derived from a young woman in good health. Written as DNA, the CDR3 is TGCAGTGCTAGCCCACAGGTGGACACTGAAGCTTTCTTT. Translating it yields CSASPQVDTEAFF.